Sequencing of this T cell receptor beta chain was carried out in a study of T cells after yellow fever vaccination. TCRdb re-derived calls from the 5' RACE reads in MiXCR, one entry per CDR3 protein. The table records some 240,000 distinct CDR3 sequences, less than 3.5% of them present only once. Only a few counts were recorded for this clonotype. Its specificity is unknown. Findings of the study overall: Of the clonotypes, a small share occurred in both CD4 and CD8 compartments.

The CDR3 extends over 15 amino acids. V lost 7 bases, J lost 5 bases, and 12 bases stayed unmatched. Germline assignment: CDR1 SGHRS and CDR2 YFSETQ. The specimen comprised CD4+ T cells sorted from PBMCs, sampled 10 days after the yellow fever booster vaccination. This chain joins TRBV5-1 and TRBJ2-3; 8 nucleotides agree with TRBD1. The source of this sequence is a man aged 18 to 29 who received the YFV17D yellow fever vaccine. CDR3 sequence reads: CASSPHRDRQDTQYF. For the CDR3, the DNA is TGCGCCAGCTCCCCTCACCGGGACAGGCAAGATACGCAGTATTTT.